These 4 T cell receptor beta chains share one sample of origin, sequenced in a study of T cell responses to AZD1222 COVID-19 vaccine. Assay: immunoSEQ multiplex PCR; the TCRdb copy retains only in-frame clones and omits some. Of more than 100,000 clones listed, around 92% are singletons. This material consisted of peripheral blood, taken 28 days after the second AZD1222 dose. The receptors stem from an adult who received the AZD1222 COVID-19 vaccine.

V gene TRBV28 combines with J gene TRBJ2-2; D not certain. The CDR3 covers 19 residues. Germline V lookup: CDR1 MDHEN, CDR2 SYDVKM. V was trimmed by 4 bases and J by 3 bases, leaving 24 bases between them. The CDR3 bases are TGTGCCAGCAGTTCCACCCGAAACCGTGCTTGGGTGGACACCGGGGAGCTGTTTTTT. Residues: CASSSTRNRAWVDTGELFF.

The V and J genes are TRBV4-1 and TRBJ1-2; no definite D call. Trimming stripped 5 bases from V and 5 bases from J, with 9 bases between. The CDR3 has 12 amino acids. The germline CDR1 and CDR2 sequences are MGHRA and YSYEKL. The CDR3 here is CASSIGRYGYTF. As DNA, the CDR3 is TGCGCCAGCAGCATAGGGAGGTATGGCTACACCTTC.

J is TRBJ2-7 and V is TRBV2; D is unresolved. Per the germline V gene, CDR1 is SNHLY and CDR2 is FYNNEI. The CDR3 loop spans 14 amino acids. V gave up 10 bases and J gave up 6 bases, with 22 bases separating them. The CDR3 spells CATQRLGTSAEQYF. The CDR3 nucleotides read TGTGCCACTCAGCGCCTAGGAACCTCCGCCGAGCAGTACTTC.

In DNA form, the CDR3 reads TGTGCCAGCGGGGACAGACTGAACACTGAAGCTTTCTTT. Its translation: CASGDRLNTEAFF. The chain has TRBV12-3 or TRBV12-4 and TRBJ1-1; 7 bases agree with TRBD1. The CDR3 is 13 residues long. The J segment lost 0 bases and the V segment lost 8 bases, leaving 3 bases of the junction unmatched.